This T cell receptor beta chain comes out of a study of CD8 T cells in ankylosing spondylitis. One entry per CDR3 protein, called by TCRdb with MiXCR from the 5' RACE reads. The table has some 140,000 distinct CDR3 sequences, 7% to 9% seen once. The CDR3 has 15 amino acids. Germline assignment: CDR1 SGHTA and CDR2 FQGNSA. Trimming cost V 6 bases and J 3 bases; bases outside gene matches: 8. Many counts were recorded for this clonotype. Source material: synovial fluid, either unsorted or a sorted T cell fraction (not recorded which). The chain combines TRBV7-2 with TRBJ2-1; 7 bases match TRBD2. The TCR was taken from a male donor with ankylosing spondylitis. This CDR3 reads CASRATGEGYNEQFF. The CDR3 nucleotides are TGTGCCAGCAGAGCCACTGGGGAGGGCTACAATGAGCAGTTCTTC.